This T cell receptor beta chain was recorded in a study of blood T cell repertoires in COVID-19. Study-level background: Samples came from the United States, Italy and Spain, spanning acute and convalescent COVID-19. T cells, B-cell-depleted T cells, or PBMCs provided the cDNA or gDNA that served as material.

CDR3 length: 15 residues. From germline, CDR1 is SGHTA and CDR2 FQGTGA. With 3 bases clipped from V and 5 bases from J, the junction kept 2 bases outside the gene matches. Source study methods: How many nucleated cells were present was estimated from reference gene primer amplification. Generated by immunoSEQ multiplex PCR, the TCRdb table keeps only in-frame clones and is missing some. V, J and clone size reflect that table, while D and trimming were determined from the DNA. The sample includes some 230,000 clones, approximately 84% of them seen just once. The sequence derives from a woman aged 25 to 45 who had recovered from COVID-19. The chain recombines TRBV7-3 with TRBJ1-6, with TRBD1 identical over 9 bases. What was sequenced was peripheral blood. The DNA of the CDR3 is TGTGCCAGCAGCTTGGGACAGGGAAATAATTCACCCCTCCACTTT. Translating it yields CASSLGQGNNSPLHF.